The following is a TCR beta chain sequence with its context. Its antigen is not known. The sample comes from a study of T cell repertoires in cytomegalovirus infection. As for the study in general: Based on public TCR beta signatures, there were indications of CMV infection and of a matching HLA type.

This CDR3 is built from 16 residues. The ends lost 1 base at V and 3 bases at J; junction bases unmatched: 2. Looked up from germline, CDR1 is SGHVS and CDR2 is FQNEAQ. General study results and limits: HLA-C-restricted TCR beta clonotypes specific for CMV led the ex vivo response. Carriers of CMV and the relevant HLA type were discriminated by public TCR beta frequency.

Each CDR3 protein gets one entry after TCRdb re-called the reads with MiXCR. The table shows 250,000 or so distinct CDR3 sequences, with approximately 9.2% occurring only once. Sequencing input: PBMCs. The chain carries TRBV7-8 and TRBJ2-2, with 10 bases fitting TRBD1. The receptor's source is a human donor in good health (CMV status not recorded). Some clones in this sample may be carry-over from other donors' samples. CDR3 nucleotide sequence: TGTGCCAGCAGCTTAGTCGGGACAGGGGACACCGGGGAGCTGTTTTTT. It encodes CASSLVGTGDTGELFF.